Listed here are 21 T cell receptor beta chains from one sample, sequenced in a study of shared clonotypes between healthy human individuals. Clones were sequenced by immunoSEQ multiplex PCR, and TCRdb holds only the in-frame ones, with some missing. Here the sample spans 150,000 to 200,000 clones, about 93% being singletons. Sequenced sample: naive CD4+ T cells sorted from blood. The subset is: CD45RA+ positively selected. The receptors come from a woman under 40 in good health.

The chain recombines TRBV6-5 with TRBJ2-1; D might be TRBD2 (5 bases). CDR3 length: 11 amino acids. From germline, CDR1 is MNHEY and CDR2 SVGAGI. V lost 7 bases to trimming and J lost 8 bases, with 9 bases between them. This CDR3 reads CASTSGDEQFF. The CDR3 DNA follows: TGTGCCAGCACCTCCGGGGATGAGCAGTTCTTC.

J is TRBJ1-2 and V is TRBV27; no clear D gene. V was pared by 8 bases and J by 8 bases, with 6 bases between. The CDR3 loop spans 9 amino acids. Germline assignment: CDR1 MNHEY and CDR2 SMNVEV (reference sequence). The CDR3 spells CASGEGYTF. The DNA for the CDR3 is TGTGCCAGCGGAGAGGGCTACACCTTC.

V is TRBV18 and J is TRBJ2-1; D remains unclear. CDR1 KGHSH and CDR2 LQKENI come from the germline V gene. V lost 6 bases to trimming and J lost 7 bases, with 7 bases between them. The CDR3 is 11 amino acids. Here the CDR3 reads CASSTMNEQFF. CDR3 nucleotides: TGTGCCAGCTCCACTATGAATGAGCAGTTCTTC.

The chain employs TRBV19 and TRBJ1-1, with D hard to call. Per germline, CDR1 LNHDA and CDR2 SQIVND (reference sequence). Trimming removed 2 bases from V and 7 bases from J, with 14 bases in between. The CDR3 runs to 14 residues. CDR3 loop: CASSITLQKLEAFF. CDR3 sequence (DNA): TGTGCCAGTAGTATAACACTTCAAAAGCTTGAAGCTTTCTTT.

This clone appeared once. This rearrangement joins TRBV10-3 to TRBJ2-5, with TRBD2 matching 12 bases. The J call may be mistaken, given a closer DNA end match to TRBJ2-7. The CDR3 is 15 residues long. Per germline, CDR1 ENHRY and CDR2 SYGVKD. CDR3 coding DNA: TGTGCCATCAGCAGGACTAGCGGGGCTTCCTACGAGCAGTACTTC. The encoded protein is CAISRTSGASYEQYF.

The table lists this clone with a few counts. CDR3 in amino acids: CASSGENEQYF. DNA for the CDR3: TGTGCCAGCAGCGGCGAAAACGAGCAGTACTTC. The chain couples TRBV7-8 to TRBJ2-7; D not resolved. Germline lookup yields CDR1 SGHVS and CDR2 FQNEAQ. V was cut by 5 bases and J by 5 bases, with 7 bases left in between. This CDR3 spans 11 amino acids.

J is TRBJ2-3 and V is TRBV28, with D possibly TRBD2 on 5 matching bases. Germline-derived CDR1 and CDR2 are MDHEN and SYDVKM. This CDR3 has 15 amino acids. V lost 4 bases, J lost 8 bases, and 19 bases lay in between. The DNA for the CDR3 is TGTGCCAGCAGTTCGTCGGGGTCCCCTCGCGTTACGCAGTATTTT. Translated: CASSSSGSPRVTQYF.

This CDR3 is CASSFSQGVNTEAFF. The DNA of the CDR3 is TGTGCCAGCAGTTTTTCTCAGGGGGTGAACACTGAAGCTTTCTTT. The chain employs TRBV28 and TRBJ1-1, with 7 bases lining up with TRBD1. This CDR3 region has 15 residues. The V gene end was trimmed by 3 bases and the J gene end by 0 bases; junction bases not matched to a gene: 4. CDR1 is MDHEN, CDR2 SYDVKM, per germline.

This clone was observed a single time. This chain uses TRBV28 with TRBJ1-2; 7 nucleotides agree with TRBD1. The germline CDR1 and CDR2 sequences are MDHEN and SYDVKM. V was clipped by 5 bases and J by 4 bases; unmatched bases: 7. This CDR3 has 14 amino acids. The CDR3 region has the DNA TGTGCCAGCAGTCTAACAGGGGCCCTCTATGGCTACACCTTC. The encoded protein is CASSLTGALYGYTF.

This chain links TRBV7-2 with TRBJ2-7; 12 bases match TRBD2. Germline trimming cut 4 bases from V and 2 bases from J; bases unmatched to any gene: 9. The length of the CDR3 is 17 residues. Germline V gene sequence: CDR1 SGHTA, CDR2 FQGNSA. Here the CDR3 DNA reads TGTGCCAGCAGCTCTCCCCAACTAGCGGGAGGAGCCTACGAGCAGTACTTC. Protein product: CASSSPQLAGGAYEQYF. The full variable domain, with the rest looked up from reference TRBV7-2 and TRBJ2-7, is GAGVSQSPSNKVTEKGKDVELRCDPISGHTALYWYRQSLGQGLEFLIYFQGNSAPDKSGLPSDRFSAERTGGSVSTLTIQRTQQEDSAVYLCASSSPQLAGGAYEQYFGPGTRLTVT.

The chain has TRBV7-8 and TRBJ1-2; the D is unclear. V lost 6 bases and J lost 5, with 25 bases in between. Germline CDR1 and CDR2: SGHVS and FQNEAQ. The CDR3 contains 17 residues. The CDR3 sequence: CASRRSPPGRVGYGYTF. DNA for the CDR3: TGTGCCAGCAGGCGATCCCCCCCCGGGAGGGTGGGGTATGGCTACACCTTC. The full variable domain, completed using reference TRBV7-8 and TRBJ1-2, is GAGVSQSPRYKVAKRGQDVALRCDPISGHVSLFWYQQALGQGPEFLTYFQNEAQLDKSGLPSDRFFAERPEGSVSTLKIQRTQQEDSAVYLCASRRSPPGRVGYGYTFGSGTRLTVV.

The genes are TRBV5-6 and TRBJ1-4; 8 bases map to TRBD1. V was pared by 4 bases and J by 8 bases, with 10 bases of the junction left unmatched. This CDR3 has 15 amino acids. Germline V gives CDR1 SGHDT, CDR2 YYEEEE. Here the CDR3 reads CASSKESGGAEKLFF. CDR3 in DNA: TGTGCCAGCAGCAAAGAGTCAGGGGGCGCGGAAAAACTGTTTTTT.

This chain uses TRBV7-9 with TRBJ2-7; 11 nucleotides align to TRBD2. V was pared by 3 bases and J by 5 bases, with 3 bases of the junction left unmatched. This CDR3 has 14 residues. Germline lookup yields CDR1 SEHNR and CDR2 FQNEAQ (reference sequence). For the CDR3, the DNA is TGTGCCAGCAGCTTGGGACTAGCGGAAAACGAGCAGTACTTC. This encodes CASSLGLAENEQYF.

V is TRBV18 and J is TRBJ2-7, with 12 positions matching TRBD2. Losses at the gene ends were 3 bases for V and 6 bases for J; bases not matched to a gene: 15. This CDR3 contains 18 residues. Germline CDR1 KGHSH, CDR2 LQKENI. The CDR3, as DNA: TGTGCCAGCTCACCCCCGGGGGCCTTCCTAGCGGGAGGGACCGAGCAGTACTTC. Amino acids: CASSPPGAFLAGGTEQYF.

V gene TRBV9 combines with J gene TRBJ1-3; D call uncertain. Germline CDR1 SGDLS, CDR2 YYNGEE. This CDR3 has 15 amino acids. V shed 3 bases and J shed 0 bases, with 10 bases lying between them. CDR3 in amino acids: CASSGVGSSGNTIYF. The CDR3, as DNA: TGTGCCAGCAGCGGGGTGGGTTCCTCTGGAAACACCATATATTTT.

This chain uses TRBV18 with TRBJ1-1, with D hard to call. Germline assignment: CDR1 KGHSH and CDR2 LQKENI. The CDR3 runs to 15 residues. V lost 4 bases and J 3 bases, leaving 15 bases between the germline ends. The CDR3 DNA reads as TGTGCCAGCTCACGGGAGGGCGGGTCGGACACTGAAGCTTTCTTT. Protein: CASSREGGSDTEAFF.

The V and J genes are TRBV28 and TRBJ1-5; TRBD1 matches at 8 bases. Germline V lookup: CDR1 MDHEN, CDR2 SYDVKM. Trimming cost V 6 bases and J 0 bases; bases outside gene matches: 16. This CDR3 spans 19 amino acids. CDR3 protein: CASRYRSYRGSNSNQPQHF. CDR3 bases: TGTGCCAGCAGGTACAGGTCGTACAGGGGGTCAAATAGCAATCAGCCCCAGCATTTT.

This chain connects TRBV7-2 to TRBJ2-3; D is perhaps TRBD1 (6 bases). The CDR3 sequence is 15 residues long. The V gene lost 1 base and the J gene lost 0 bases, with 8 bases spanning the gap. Per the germline V gene, CDR1 is SGHTA and CDR2 is FQGNSA. The CDR3, as DNA: TGTGCCAGCAGCTTAGAAACAGGGAGCACAGATACGCAGTATTTT. Its protein is CASSLETGSTDTQYF.

This rearrangement joins TRBV18 to TRBJ2-5; D possibly corresponds to TRBD1 (6 bases). Judging by the DNA end, TRBJ2-7 fits better; the J call may be wrong. Germline CDR1 KGHSH, CDR2 LQKENI. The CDR3 runs to 15 residues. CDR3 coding DNA: TGTGCCAGCTCACCACCGCTAAGGACAGCCTACGAGCAGTACTTC. It codes for CASSPPLRTAYEQYF.

The chain couples TRBV27 to TRBJ2-7; D is possibly TRBD1 or TRBD2 (5 bases each). There are 15 residues in the CDR3. Trimming pared 2 bases from V and 2 bases from J, leaving 13 bases between. From germline, CDR1 is MNHEY and CDR2 SMNVEV (reference sequence). The CDR3 bases are TGTGCCAGCAGTTTAGGAGGCAGGGCCCCCTACGAGCAGTACTTC. Translated, it gives CASSLGGRAPYEQYF.

This chain joins TRBV7-6 and TRBJ2-7; 13 positions match TRBD2. CDR1 is SGHVS, CDR2 FNYEAQ, per germline. J lost 4 bases, V lost 1 base, and 7 bases had no gene match. This CDR3 has 17 amino acids. The CDR3 sequence: CASSLDRTTSGRYEQYF. The CDR3 DNA sequence: TGTGCCAGCAGCTTAGACAGGACGACTAGCGGGAGGTACGAGCAGTACTTC.